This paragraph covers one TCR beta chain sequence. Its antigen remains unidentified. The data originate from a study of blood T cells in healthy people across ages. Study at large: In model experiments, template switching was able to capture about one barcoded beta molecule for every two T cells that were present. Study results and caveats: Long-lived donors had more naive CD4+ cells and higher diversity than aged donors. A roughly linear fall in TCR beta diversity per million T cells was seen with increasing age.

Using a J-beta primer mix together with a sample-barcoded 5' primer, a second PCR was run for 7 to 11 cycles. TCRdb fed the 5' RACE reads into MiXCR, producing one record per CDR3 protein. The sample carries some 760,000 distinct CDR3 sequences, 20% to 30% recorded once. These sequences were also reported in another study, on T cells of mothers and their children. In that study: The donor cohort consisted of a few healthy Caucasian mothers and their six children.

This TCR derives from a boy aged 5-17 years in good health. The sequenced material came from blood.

The CDR3 sequence is CASSLGGVDYEQYF. In DNA form, the CDR3 reads TGTGCCAGCAGTCTTGGGGGGGTTGACTACGAGCAGTACTTC. This chain connects TRBV12-3 or TRBV12-4 to TRBJ2-7; 7 nucleotides match TRBD2. With V trimmed by 5 bases and J by 3 bases, 7 bases remained unmatched. The CDR3 spans 14 residues.